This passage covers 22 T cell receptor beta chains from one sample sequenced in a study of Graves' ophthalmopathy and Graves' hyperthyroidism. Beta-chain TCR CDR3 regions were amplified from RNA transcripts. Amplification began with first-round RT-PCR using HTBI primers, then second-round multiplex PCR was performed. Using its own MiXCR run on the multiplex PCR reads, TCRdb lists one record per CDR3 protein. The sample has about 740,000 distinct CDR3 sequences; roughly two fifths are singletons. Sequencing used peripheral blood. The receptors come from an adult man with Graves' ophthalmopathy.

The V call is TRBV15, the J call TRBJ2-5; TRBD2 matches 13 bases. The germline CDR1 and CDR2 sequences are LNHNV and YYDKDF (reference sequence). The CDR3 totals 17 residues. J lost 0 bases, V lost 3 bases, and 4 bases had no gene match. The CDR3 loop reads CATSRGLAGTYQETQYF. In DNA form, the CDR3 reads TGTGCCACCAGCAGGGGACTAGCGGGGACGTACCAAGAGACCCAGTACTTC.

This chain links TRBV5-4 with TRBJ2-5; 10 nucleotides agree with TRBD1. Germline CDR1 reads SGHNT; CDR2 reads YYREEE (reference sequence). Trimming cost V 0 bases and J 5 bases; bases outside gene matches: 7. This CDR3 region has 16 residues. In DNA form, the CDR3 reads TGTGCCAGCAGCTTGGGGGACAGGGGCTTTGGGGAGACCCAGTACTTC. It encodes CASSLGDRGFGETQYF.

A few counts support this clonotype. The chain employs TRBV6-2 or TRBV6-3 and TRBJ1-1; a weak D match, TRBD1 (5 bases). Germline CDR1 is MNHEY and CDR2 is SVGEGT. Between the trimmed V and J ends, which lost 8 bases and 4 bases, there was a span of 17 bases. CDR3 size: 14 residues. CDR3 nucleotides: TGTGCCAGCGGCGTTATTCAGGACATCACTGAAGCTTTCTTT. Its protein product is CASGVIQDITEAFF.

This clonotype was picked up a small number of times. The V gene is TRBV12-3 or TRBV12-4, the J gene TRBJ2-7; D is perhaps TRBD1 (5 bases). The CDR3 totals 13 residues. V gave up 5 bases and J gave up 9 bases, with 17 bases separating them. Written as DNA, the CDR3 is TGTGCCAGCAGTGTCAACCAGGGTGCCGGGCAGTACTTC. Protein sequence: CASSVNQGAGQYF.

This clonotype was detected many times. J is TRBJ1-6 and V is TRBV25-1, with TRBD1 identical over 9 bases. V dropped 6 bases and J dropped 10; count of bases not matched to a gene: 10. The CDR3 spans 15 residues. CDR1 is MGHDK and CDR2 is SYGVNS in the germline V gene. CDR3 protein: CASSVSTGGNSPLHF. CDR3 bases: TGTGCCAGCAGCGTTTCGACAGGGGGGAACTCACCCCTCCACTTT.

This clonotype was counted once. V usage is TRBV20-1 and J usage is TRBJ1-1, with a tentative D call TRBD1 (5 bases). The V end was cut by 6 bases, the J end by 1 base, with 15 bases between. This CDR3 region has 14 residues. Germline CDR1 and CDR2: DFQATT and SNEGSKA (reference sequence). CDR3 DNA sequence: TGCAGTGCGCAAGTCGCAGGGAGGAACACTGAAGCTTTCTTT. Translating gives CSAQVAGRNTEAFF.

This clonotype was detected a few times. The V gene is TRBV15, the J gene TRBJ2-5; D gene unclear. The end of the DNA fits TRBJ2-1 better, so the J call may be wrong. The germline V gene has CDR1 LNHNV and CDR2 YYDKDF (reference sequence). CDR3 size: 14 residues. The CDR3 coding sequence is TGTGCCACCAGCATGCCCGGGCGACACAATGAGCAGTTCTTC. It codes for CATSMPGRHNEQFF.

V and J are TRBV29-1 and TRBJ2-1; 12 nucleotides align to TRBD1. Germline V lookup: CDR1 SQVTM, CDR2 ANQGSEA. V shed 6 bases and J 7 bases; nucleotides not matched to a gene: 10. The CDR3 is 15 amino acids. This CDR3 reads CSVDGTGGMVNEQFF. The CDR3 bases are TGCAGCGTCGACGGGACAGGGGGCATGGTAAATGAGCAGTTCTTC.

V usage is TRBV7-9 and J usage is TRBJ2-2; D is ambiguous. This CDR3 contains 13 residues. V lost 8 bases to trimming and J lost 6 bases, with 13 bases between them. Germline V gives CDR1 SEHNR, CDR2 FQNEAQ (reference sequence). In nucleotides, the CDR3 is TGTGCCAGCTCACCTCATCCGGCCGGGGAGCTGTTTTTT. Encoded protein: CASSPHPAGELFF.

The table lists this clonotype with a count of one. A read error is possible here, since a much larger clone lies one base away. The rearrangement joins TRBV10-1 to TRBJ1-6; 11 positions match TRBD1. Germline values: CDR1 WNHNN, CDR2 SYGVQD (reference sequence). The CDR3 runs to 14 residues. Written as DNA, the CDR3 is TGCGCCGGCAGACGGGACAGGGGGATCTCACCCCTCCACTTT. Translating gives CAGRRDRGISPLHF.

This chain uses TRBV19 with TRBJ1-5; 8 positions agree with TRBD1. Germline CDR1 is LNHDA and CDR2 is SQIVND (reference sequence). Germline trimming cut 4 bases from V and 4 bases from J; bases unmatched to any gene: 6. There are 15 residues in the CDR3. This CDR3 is CASSSHRGKNQPQHF. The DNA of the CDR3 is TGTGCCAGTAGTAGTCACAGGGGGAAGAATCAGCCCCAGCATTTT.

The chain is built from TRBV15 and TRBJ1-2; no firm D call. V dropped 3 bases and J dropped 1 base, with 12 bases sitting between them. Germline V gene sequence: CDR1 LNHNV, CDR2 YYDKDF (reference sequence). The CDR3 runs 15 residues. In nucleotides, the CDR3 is TGTGCCACCAGCAGCCGGGATTCCATTAACTATGGCTACACCTTC. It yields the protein CATSSRDSINYGYTF.

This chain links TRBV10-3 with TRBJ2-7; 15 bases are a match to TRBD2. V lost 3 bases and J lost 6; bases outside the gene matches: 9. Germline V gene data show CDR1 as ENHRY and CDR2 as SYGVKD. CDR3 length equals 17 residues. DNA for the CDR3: TGTGCCATCAGTGACTTCGGACTAGCGGGGGGGCTTGGCGAGCAGTACTTC. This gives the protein CAISDFGLAGGLGEQYF.

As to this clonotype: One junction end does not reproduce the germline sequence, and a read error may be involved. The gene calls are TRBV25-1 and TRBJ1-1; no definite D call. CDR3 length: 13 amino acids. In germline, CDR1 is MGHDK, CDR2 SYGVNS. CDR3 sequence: CASSSSRSGEAFF. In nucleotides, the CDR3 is TGCGCCAGCAGCTCCTCACGGAGCGGGGAAGCTTTCTTT. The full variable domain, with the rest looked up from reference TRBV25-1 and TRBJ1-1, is EADIYQTPRYLVIGTGKKITLECSQTMGHDKMYWYQQDPGMELHLIHYSYGVNSTEKGDLSSESTVSRIRTEHFPLTLESARPSHTSQYLCASSSSRSGEAFFGQGTRLTVV.

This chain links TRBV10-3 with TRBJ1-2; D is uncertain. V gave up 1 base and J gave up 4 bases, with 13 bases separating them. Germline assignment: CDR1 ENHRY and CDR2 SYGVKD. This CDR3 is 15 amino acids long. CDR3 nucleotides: TGTGCCATCAGTGAGTGTGCGGGAGCGATCTATGGCTACACCTTC. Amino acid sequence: CAISECAGAIYGYTF.

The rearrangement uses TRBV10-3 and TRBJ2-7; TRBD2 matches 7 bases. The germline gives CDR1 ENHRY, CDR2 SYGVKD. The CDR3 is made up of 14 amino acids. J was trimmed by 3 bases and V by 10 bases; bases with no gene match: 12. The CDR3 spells CASREGNGIYEQYF. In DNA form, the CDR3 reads TGTGCCAGCAGGGAGGGCAATGGGATCTACGAGCAGTACTTC.

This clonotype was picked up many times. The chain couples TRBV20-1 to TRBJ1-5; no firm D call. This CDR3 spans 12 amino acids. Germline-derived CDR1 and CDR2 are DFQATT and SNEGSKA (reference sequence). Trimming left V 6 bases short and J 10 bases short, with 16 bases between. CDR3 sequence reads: CSALDGEGPQHF. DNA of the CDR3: TGCAGTGCCCTGGACGGCGAGGGTCCCCAGCATTTT.

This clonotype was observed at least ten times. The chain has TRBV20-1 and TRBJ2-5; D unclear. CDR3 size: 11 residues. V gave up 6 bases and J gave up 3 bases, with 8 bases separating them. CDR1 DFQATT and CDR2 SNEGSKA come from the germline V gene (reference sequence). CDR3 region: CSASLEETQYF. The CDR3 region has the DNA TGCAGTGCCTCCCTAGAAGAGACCCAGTACTTC.

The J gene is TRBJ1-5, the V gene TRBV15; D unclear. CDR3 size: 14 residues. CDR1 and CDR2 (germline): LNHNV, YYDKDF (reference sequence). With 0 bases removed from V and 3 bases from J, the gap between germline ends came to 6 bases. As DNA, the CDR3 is TGTGCCACCAGCAGAGAGTTGAACAATCAGCCCCAGCATTTT. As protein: CATSRELNNQPQHF.

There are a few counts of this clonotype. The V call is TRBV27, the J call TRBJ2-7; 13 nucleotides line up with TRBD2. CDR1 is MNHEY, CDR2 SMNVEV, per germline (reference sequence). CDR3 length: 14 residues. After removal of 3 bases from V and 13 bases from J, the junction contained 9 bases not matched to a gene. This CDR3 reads CASSLRLAGGLTYF. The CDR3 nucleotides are TGTGCCAGCAGTTTGCGACTAGCGGGAGGACTTACCTACTTC.

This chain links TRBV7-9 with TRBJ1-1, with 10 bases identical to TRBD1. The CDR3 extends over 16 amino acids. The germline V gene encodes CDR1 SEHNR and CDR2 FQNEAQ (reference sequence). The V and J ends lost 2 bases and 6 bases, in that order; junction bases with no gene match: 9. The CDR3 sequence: CASSLLPGQGLPEAFF. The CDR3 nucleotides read TGTGCCAGCAGCTTATTACCGGGACAGGGGCTTCCTGAAGCTTTCTTT.

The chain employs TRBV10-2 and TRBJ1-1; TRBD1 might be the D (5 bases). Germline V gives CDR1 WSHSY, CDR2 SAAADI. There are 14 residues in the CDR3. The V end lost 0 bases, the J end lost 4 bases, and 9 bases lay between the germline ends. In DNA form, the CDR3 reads TGCGCCAGCAGTGAGTCAGGGCAGGGCACTGAAGCTTTCTTT. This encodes CASSESGQGTEAFF.